This entry concerns a single T cell receptor beta chain. V lost 3 bases and J lost 0, with 12 bases in between. The CDR3 length is 14 residues. Germline loops: CDR1 SQVTM, CDR2 ANQGSEA. These data originate in a study of T cell changes during pregnancy in multiple sclerosis. Assay: immunoSEQ multiplex PCR; the TCRdb copy retains only in-frame clones and omits some. The sample consists of around 80,000 clones, 80% to 95% of them appearing once. Sequencing used peripheral blood, obtained before pregnancy. The rearrangement links TRBV29-1 to TRBJ2-7, with D maybe TRBD2 (5 bases). This clonotype was sampled from a female donor with multiple sclerosis, enrolled in a pregnancy study. CDR3: CSVESPGVSYEQYF. The CDR3 nucleotides read TGCAGCGTTGAGTCGCCCGGGGTCTCCTACGAGCAGTACTTC.